This T cell receptor (beta chain) emerged from a study of quantifying T cell responses using KT2 cells (dated by TCRdb to the late 2010s). Regarding the complete study: RNA was DNase-treated and reverse transcribed with TCR alpha and beta constant-region primers, mostly using SuperScript III. The efficiency of the T4 ligation step under optimum conditions was estimated to be greater than 9.5%. To avoid over-amplification, PCR2 was carried out as a SYBR Green qPCR and halted once a predetermined fluorescence threshold was reached. Overall results and qualifications from the work: Detection of KT2 sequences showed saturation at very high KT2 spike-in numbers. This TCR sequencing study did not compare the pipeline side by side with other TCR sequencing techniques. KT2 sequences were still detected at the lowest spike-in tested, roughly one KT2 cell per 100,000 PBMC. Counts of KT2 alpha and beta sequences scaled linearly with input KT2 cell number over several orders of magnitude.

The table lists this clonotype with many counts. No antigen is known for it. No clone much larger than this one lies a single base away; base qualities are absent. Known numbers of KT2, a T cell clone whose TCR had been sequenced previously, were spiked into unfractionated PBMC to test the sensitivity and accuracy of the pipeline. A range of KT2-to-PBMC ratios was set up by mixing KT2 cells into a fixed number of PBMC. At the junction V is shortened by 3 bases and J by 0 bases, with 9 bases in between. From the germline V gene (reference sequence), CDR1 is DFQATT and CDR2 is SNEGSKA. Including the terminal cysteine and phenylalanine, the CDR3 comprises 13 residues. The DNA shown is the 39-base CDR3, in frame from base 1. Receptor amplification or capture employed UMI-ligation and nested PCR. T4 RNA ligase 1 was used to ligate a single-stranded oligonucleotide containing the Illumina SP2 sequence and a UMI to the 3' end of the cDNA. PCR1 consisted of three to four cycles (98 degrees C 15 s, 69 degrees C 30 s, 72 degrees C 40 s), and for the beta primer an equimolar mix of RC1.1 and RC1.2 was used to cover TRBC1 and TRBC2. From PCR2 onward, TCR alpha and beta chains were processed separately, and sample indices and Illumina adaptors were added. The UMI, placed after an 8-base spacer, consisted of 12 random nucleotides arranged as two hexamers with a spacer between them. Libraries were sequenced on an Illumina MiSeq using v2 2x251 paired-end chemistry, with about eleven samples typically included per run. To increase diversity, about 4.5-7.5% PhiX DNA was added to each sequencing library. Turning to the authors' computational methods: Raw reads were converted to FASTQ with bcl2fastq and demultiplexed by dual indices using Demultiplexor. Decombinator assigned V and J genes by tag matching, allowing a single base-pair mismatch. UMIs were used by Collapsinator to correct both sequencing errors and frequency errors caused by PCR heterogeneity. Decombinator identifiers were converted to nucleotide sequence by CDR3Translator, the sequences were translated to amino acids, and CDR3 was extracted using C- and N-terminal motifs. Each distinct KT2 TCR was counted as a cluster of KT2 sequences sharing one unique molecular identifier. TCRdb passed the public sequencing reads through fastp at Q25 and MiXCR, retaining productive beta sequences. Rows are combined by CDR3 protein, so each entry shows the most common genes and DNA. The V and J calls here are based on TCRdb, not the publication. Counted in this sample were 25,000 to 35,000 distinct CDR3 sequences; 10% of them appeared once. The ten largest clones take up about a tenth of the sample.

This chain is built from TRBV20-1 and TRBJ2-7; 5 matching bases give a weak D call of TRBD2. This sequence originates from a human donor. What was sequenced was PBMCs spiked with cells of the T cell clone KT2. The CDR3 is CSARELVSYEQYF. The nucleotide sequence reads as follows: TGCAGTGCTAGGGAACTAGTCTCCTACGAGCAGTACTTC.